Sequencing of this T cell receptor beta chain was carried out in a study of cytomegalovirus exposure and HLA in healthy donors. Study-level information: Approximately 200 million T cells yielded 117 million unique TCR beta sequences in earlier analysis. General study points: Listed as cytomegalovirus-associated were 150 to 200 TCR beta chains. It was reported that TCR beta sequences correctly inferred the HLA-A and HLA-B alleles for most subjects.

The PCR was carried out with 60 Vbeta primers and 13 Jbeta primers. The table came from immunoSEQ multiplex PCR; TCRdb's copy has only in-frame clones and leaves some out. The sample has a few hundred thousand clones, 75% to 85% seen once; the top ten hold more than 1.3%. As concerns this clone: Its matching antigen is unknown.

Germline values: CDR1 LGHNT, CDR2 FRNRAP. The CDR3 runs to 12 residues. Trimming cost V 2 bases and J 6 bases, with 7 bases left between them. The clonotype comes from a girl aged 10 to 17 in good health and CMV-seronegative. The chain joins TRBV12-5 to TRBJ1-1; D unresolved. Sequencing used PBMCs. CDR3: CASGLSVAEAFF. The CDR3 bases are TGTGCTAGTGGTTTGTCGGTCGCTGAAGCTTTCTTT.